Each of the 14 T cell receptor beta chains below was sequenced from the same sample in a study of shared clonotypes between healthy human individuals (TCRdb year 2020). Receptor libraries were prepared by the immunoSEQ multiplex PCR assay. Drawn from immuneACCESS, this table holds only the in-frame rearrangements with V and J called that TCRdb kept. Clones are partly lost; checked studies trace under half to an unresolved V gene and leave the rest unexplained. The table for this sample lists hundreds of thousands of clones; 95% to 98% of them were counted only once. 0.3% of the sample goes to the ten largest clones. CD8 naive samples consisted of CD45RO-negative cells that were positively selected for CCR7, yielding a CD45RA+CCR7+ population without TemRA cells. Input material: naive CD8+ T cells sorted from blood. The cell subset or site label on this specimen signifies: CD45RA+CCR7+. These receptors all stem from a man between 25 and 39 years old in good health.

The rearrangement uses TRBV7-2 and TRBJ1-3; D remains ambiguous. There are 15 residues in the CDR3. The germline V gene has CDR1 SGHTA and CDR2 FQGNSA. The V end was cut by 2 bases, the J end by 0 bases, with 8 bases between. The CDR3 DNA is TGTGCCAGCAGCTTAACACAAGCCTCTGGAAACACCATATATTTT. As protein: CASSLTQASGNTIYF.

The V gene is TRBV28, the J gene TRBJ2-7; TRBD1 might be the D (5 bases). Per germline, CDR1 MDHEN and CDR2 SYDVKM. Deletions cut 6 bases from V and 3 bases from J, with 9 bases between. This CDR3 is 12 amino acids long. The CDR3 here is CASSQGIYEQYF. CDR3 bases: TGTGCCAGCAGCCAGGGAATCTACGAGCAGTACTTC.

With regard to this clone: The sample holds other DNA sequences that translate to the same CDR3. This chain connects TRBV7-6 to TRBJ2-7; D uncertain. The CDR3 contains 13 residues. V lost 1 base and J lost 2, with 6 bases in between. Germline lookup yields CDR1 SGHVS and CDR2 FNYEAQ. The CDR3 spells CASSLGTTYEQYF. The CDR3 bases are TGTGCCAGCAGCTTAGGAACAACCTACGAGCAGTACTTC. Supplemented by reference TRBV7-6 and TRBJ2-7, the full variable domain reads GAGVSQSPRYKVTKRGQDVALRCDPISGHVSLYWYRQALGQGPEFLTYFNYEAQQDKSGLPNDRFSAERPEGSISTLTIQRTEQRDSAMYRCASSLGTTYEQYFGPGTRLTVT.

This chain joins TRBV7-6 and TRBJ2-7; D may match TRBD1 or TRBD2 (6 bases each). The germline V gene encodes CDR1 SGHVS and CDR2 FNYEAQ. The CDR3 sequence is 17 residues long. V lost 5 bases to trimming and J lost 6 bases, with 26 bases between them. As DNA, the CDR3 is TGTGCCAGCAGCCCGAGGGGGGCAGGAGTAATGAATTCCGAGCAGTACTTC. Translating it yields CASSPRGAGVMNSEQYF.

The table lists this clone with a count of one. The J gene is TRBJ2-7, the V gene TRBV7-9; perhaps TRBD2 as D (5 bases). The germline V and J ends were trimmed by 4 bases and 2 bases, with 9 bases remaining between them. This CDR3 has 13 amino acids. The germline gives CDR1 SEHNR, CDR2 FQNEAQ (reference sequence). The CDR3 DNA sequence: TGTGCCAGCAGCTCCCCGGGGACCTACGAGCAGTACTTC. Translating it yields CASSSPGTYEQYF.

The chain links TRBV7-8 to TRBJ2-2, with 7 bases fitting TRBD2. Germline V gene sequence: CDR1 SGHVS, CDR2 FQNEAQ. V gave up 5 bases and J gave up 5 bases; unmatched junction bases: 11. The CDR3 runs to 16 residues. CDR3 coding DNA: TGTGCCAGCAGCCCGGCGGCGGGAGTTGAAACCGGGGAGCTGTTTTTT. Its protein is CASSPAAGVETGELFF. The whole variable domain, filled in from reference TRBV7-8 and TRBJ2-2, reads GAGVSQSPRYKVAKRGQDVALRCDPISGHVSLFWYQQALGQGPEFLTYFQNEAQLDKSGLPSDRFFAERPEGSVSTLKIQRTQQEDSAVYLCASSPAAGVETGELFFGEGSRLTVL.

The chain uses TRBV14 and TRBJ1-1, with 7 bases aligning to TRBD1. The J segment lost 1 base and the V segment lost 4 bases, leaving 15 bases of the junction unmatched. Germline V gene sequence: CDR1 SGHDN, CDR2 FVKESK. This CDR3 contains 18 residues. CDR3 DNA sequence: TGTGCCAGCAGCCCAATCGGCTTCGTGGGGACAGCGAACACTGAAGCTTTCTTT. Translation gives CASSPIGFVGTANTEAFF. Using reference TRBV14 and TRBJ1-1 for the parts outside the CDR3, the full variable domain is EAGVTQFPSHSVIEKGQTVTLRCDPISGHDNLYWYRRVMGKEIKFLLHFVKESKQDESGMPNNRFLAERTGGTYSTLKVQPAELEDSGVYFCASSPIGFVGTANTEAFFGQGTRLTVV.

J is TRBJ2-3 and V is TRBV4-3; perhaps TRBD2 as D (6 bases). The V and J ends lost 0 bases and 2 bases respectively, with 15 bases between them. The length of the CDR3 is 17 residues. CDR1 and CDR2 from the germline V gene are LGHNA and YSLEER. The CDR3, as DNA: TGCGCCAGCAGCCAAGAAGGTCCGGGAGTGGTCACAGATACGCAGTATTTT. The encoded protein is CASSQEGPGVVTDTQYF.

The J gene is TRBJ1-3, the V gene TRBV7-6, with D unclear. Trimming pared 8 bases from V and 3 bases from J, leaving 5 bases between. The CDR3 contains 11 residues. Germline-derived CDR1 and CDR2 are SGHVS and FNYEAQ. DNA of the CDR3: TGTGCCAGCGGCCTTGGAAACACCATATATTTT. It yields the protein CASGLGNTIYF.

The chain has TRBV5-4 and TRBJ2-2; 10 bases fit TRBD2. V was pared by 6 bases and J by 3 bases, with 5 bases of the junction left unmatched. Germline assignment: CDR1 SGHNT and CDR2 YYREEE (reference sequence). The CDR3 extends over 15 amino acids. The CDR3 sequence: CASTLAGVHTGELFF. The CDR3 bases are TGTGCCAGCACCCTAGCGGGAGTTCACACCGGGGAGCTGTTTTTT.

This clone was detected once. The chain joins TRBV7-9 to TRBJ2-1; TRBD2 matches at 7 bases. Germline CDR1 is SEHNR and CDR2 is FQNEAQ (reference sequence). Trimming cost V 1 base and J 6 bases; bases outside gene matches: 3. This CDR3 contains 14 residues. The CDR3 DNA follows: TGTGCCAGCAGCTTAGGACTAGCTACCAATGAGCAGTTCTTC. Protein: CASSLGLATNEQFF.

The chain employs TRBV27 and TRBJ2-6; 7 bases align to TRBD2. The CDR3 is 16 amino acids. Germline V gene data show CDR1 as MNHEY and CDR2 as SMNVEV (reference sequence). J lost 4 bases, V lost 5 bases, and 8 bases had no gene match. The CDR3 sequence is CASSPRSGFGANVLTF. The CDR3 nucleotides read TGTGCCAGCAGTCCCCGTAGCGGGTTCGGGGCCAACGTCCTGACTTTC.

The chain has TRBV9 and TRBJ2-2, with 13 bases identical to TRBD2. CDR1 and CDR2 (germline): SGDLS, YYNGEE. The CDR3 extends over 18 amino acids. The V gene end was trimmed by 4 bases and the J gene end by 3 bases; junction bases not matched to a gene: 9. DNA of the CDR3: TGTGCCAGCAGCCTCATAGGACTAGCGGGAGCCGACACCGGGGAGCTGTTTTTT. Translation: CASSLIGLAGADTGELFF.

This chain links TRBV7-9 with TRBJ2-2, with D unclear. Germline V CDR1 and CDR2: SEHNR, FQNEAQ (reference sequence). The CDR3 loop spans 12 amino acids. V lost 5 bases, J lost 12 bases, and 13 bases lay in between. The chain's CDR3 is CASSPSWAKLFF. CDR3 sequence (DNA): TGTGCCAGCAGCCCAAGTTGGGCAAAGCTGTTTTTT.